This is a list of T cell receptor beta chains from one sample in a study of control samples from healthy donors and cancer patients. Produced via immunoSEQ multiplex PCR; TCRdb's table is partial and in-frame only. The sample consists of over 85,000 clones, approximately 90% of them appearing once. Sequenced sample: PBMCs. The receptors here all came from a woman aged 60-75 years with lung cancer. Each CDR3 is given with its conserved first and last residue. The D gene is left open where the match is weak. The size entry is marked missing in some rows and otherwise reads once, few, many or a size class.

CDR3 protein: CASSLSDRGSYEQYF
CDR3 DNA: TGTGCCAGCAGCTTAAGTGACAGGGGATCCTACGAGCAGTACTTC
J gene: TRBJ2-7
V gene: TRBV11-1
clone size: .
D gene: TRBD1

CDR3 protein: CSASPGQTNTGELFF
CDR3 DNA: TGCAGTGCTAGTCCGGGACAGACTAACACCGGGGAGCTGTTTTTT
J gene: TRBJ2-2
V gene: TRBV20-1
clone size: few
D gene: TRBD1

CDR3 protein: CASSQALAGDTEQFF
CDR3 DNA: TGTGCCAGCAGCCAAGCACTAGCGGGAGACACTGAGCAGTTCTTC
J gene: TRBJ2-1
V gene: TRBV3-1/TRBV3-2
clone size: .
D gene: TRBD2

CDR3 protein: CASSIDDRATLHF
CDR3 DNA: TGTGCCAGTAGTATAGATGACAGGGCCACCCTCCACTTT
J gene: TRBJ1-6
V gene: TRBV19
clone size: .
D gene: TRBD1

CDR3 protein: CASSFTAGGFNEQFF
CDR3 DNA: TGTGCCAGCAGCTTTACAGCGGGAGGCTTCAATGAGCAGTTCTTC
J gene: TRBJ2-1
V gene: TRBV5-4
clone size: .
D gene: TRBD2

CDR3 protein: CASHTRRDGNEQYF
CDR3 DNA: TGTGCCAGCCATACCCGACGGGACGGTAACGAGCAGTACTTC
J gene: TRBJ2-7
V gene: TRBV27
clone size: .
D gene: .

CDR3 protein: CASNGQEQGYTF
CDR3 DNA: TGTGCCAGCAACGGACAGGAACAAGGCTACACCTTC
J gene: TRBJ1-2
V gene: TRBV3-1/TRBV3-2
clone size: .
D gene: TRBD1

CDR3 protein: CASSTPPQGRKGYTF
CDR3 DNA: TGTGCCAGCAGCACTCCGCCCCAGGGGAGGAAAGGCTACACCTTC
J gene: TRBJ1-2
V gene: TRBV6-6
clone size: .
D gene: .

CDR3 protein: CASIKGGLGTGLTGELFF
CDR3 DNA: TGTGCCAGCATCAAAGGGGGTTTGGGGACAGGGTTAACCGGGGAGCTGTTTTTT
J gene: TRBJ2-2
V gene: TRBV2
clone size: .
D gene: TRBD1

CDR3 protein: CASSSIGTGVQPQHF
CDR3 DNA: TGTGCCAGCAGCTCCATTGGGACAGGGGTACAGCCCCAGCATTTT
J gene: TRBJ1-5
V gene: TRBV6-5
clone size: .
D gene: TRBD1

CDR3 protein: CASRADSGNTIYF
CDR3 DNA: TGTGCCAGCAGGGCGGACAGTGGAAACACCATATATTTT
J gene: TRBJ1-3
V gene: TRBV11-3
clone size: .
D gene: .

CDR3 protein: CASSYSSTHYGYTF
CDR3 DNA: TGTGCCAGCAGTTACTCGTCCACCCACTATGGCTACACCTTC
J gene: TRBJ1-2
V gene: TRBV6-5
clone size: .
D gene: .

CDR3 protein: CASSLGTRTNEKLFF
CDR3 DNA: TGTGCCAGCAGTTTAGGCACCCGCACTAATGAAAAACTGTTTTTT
J gene: TRBJ1-4
V gene: TRBV28
clone size: .
D gene: .

CDR3 protein: CASSIVGGTGGETQYF
CDR3 DNA: TGTGCCAGTAGTATAGTTGGTGGGACAGGGGGGGAGACCCAGTACTTC
J gene: TRBJ2-5
V gene: TRBV19
clone size: .
D gene: TRBD1

CDR3 protein: CASSLDLYEQYF
CDR3 DNA: TGTGCCAGCAGCTTAGACCTCTACGAGCAGTACTTC
J gene: TRBJ2-7
V gene: TRBV7-2
clone size: once
D gene: .

CDR3 protein: CASSYSVPTDYGYTF
CDR3 DNA: TGTGCCAGCAGTTACTCGGTCCCGACTGACTATGGCTACACCTTC
J gene: TRBJ1-2
V gene: TRBV6-2/TRBV6-3
clone size: .
D gene: .

CDR3 protein: CASSFYGAVNTEAFF
CDR3 DNA: TGTGCCAGCAGCTTTTATGGGGCCGTTAACACTGAAGCTTTCTTT
J gene: TRBJ1-1
V gene: TRBV7-9
clone size: .
D gene: .

CDR3 protein: CASSPRLSRTGRSYNEQFF
CDR3 DNA: TGTGCCAGCAGCCCACGCCTTTCCCGGACAGGGAGGTCCTACAATGAGCAGTTCTTC
J gene: TRBJ2-1
V gene: TRBV21-1
clone size: .
D gene: .

CDR3 protein: CASSHWDSYYNYGYTF
CDR3 DNA: TGTGCCAGCAGTCACTGGGACAGCTACTATAACTATGGCTACACCTTC
J gene: TRBJ1-2
V gene: TRBV6-6
clone size: once
D gene: TRBD1

CDR3 protein: CASAQYEQYF
CDR3 DNA: TGTGCTAGTGCGCAATACGAGCAGTACTTC
J gene: TRBJ2-7
V gene: TRBV12-5
clone size: .
D gene: .

CDR3 protein: CASSFETGGVGYTF
CDR3 DNA: TGCGCCAGCAGCTTCGAGACAGGGGGGGTCGGCTACACCTTC
J gene: TRBJ1-2
V gene: TRBV5-1
clone size: once
D gene: TRBD1

CDR3 protein: CASAGRGYNEQFF
CDR3 DNA: TGTGCCAGCGCGGGACGGGGCTACAATGAGCAGTTCTTC
J gene: TRBJ2-1
V gene: TRBV6-5
clone size: .
D gene: .

CDR3 protein: CASSFGPTNPYEQYF
CDR3 DNA: TGCGCCAGCAGCTTTGGGCCAACTAACCCCTACGAGCAGTACTTC
J gene: TRBJ2-7
V gene: TRBV5-1
clone size: .
D gene: .

CDR3 protein: CASSLEYGTGRETQYF
CDR3 DNA: TGCGCCAGCAGCTTGGAGTACGGGACAGGGAGGGAGACCCAGTACTTC
J gene: TRBJ2-5
V gene: TRBV5-1
clone size: .
D gene: TRBD1

CDR3 protein: CASSLDYPGQGKGTQYF
CDR3 DNA: TGCGCCAGCAGCCTCGACTATCCGGGACAGGGAAAGGGCACGCAGTATTTT
J gene: TRBJ2-3
V gene: TRBV4-3
clone size: .
D gene: TRBD1

CDR3 protein: CASSYGRPTYEQYF
CDR3 DNA: TGTGCCAGCAGCTATGGGAGACCAACCTACGAGCAGTACTTC
J gene: TRBJ2-7
V gene: TRBV5-5
clone size: .
D gene: .

CDR3 protein: CASSPNRGQETQYF
CDR3 DNA: TGTGCCAGCTCACCGAACAGGGGGCAGGAGACCCAGTACTTC
J gene: TRBJ2-5
V gene: TRBV18
clone size: .
D gene: TRBD1

CDR3 protein: CASSQETFNGGQTDTQYF
CDR3 DNA: TGCGCCAGCAGCCAAGAGACGTTCAACGGGGGGCAGACAGATACGCAGTATTTT
J gene: TRBJ2-3
V gene: TRBV4-3
clone size: .
D gene: .

CDR3 protein: CASSRRVAGEFLPYEQYF
CDR3 DNA: TGTGCCAGCAGTCGAAGAGTAGCGGGAGAGTTTTTGCCCTACGAGCAGTACTTC
J gene: TRBJ2-7
V gene: TRBV7-8
clone size: .
D gene: TRBD2

CDR3 protein: CASSLGGQGREKLFF
CDR3 DNA: TGTGCCAGCAGCTTAGGTGGACAGGGGAGGGAAAAACTGTTTTTT
J gene: TRBJ1-4
V gene: TRBV7-2
clone size: once
D gene: TRBD1

CDR3 protein: CASSLAGQSYGYTF
CDR3 DNA: TGTGCCAGCAGCTTGGCGGGACAGTCCTATGGCTACACCTTC
J gene: TRBJ1-2
V gene: TRBV7-2
clone size: once
D gene: TRBD1

CDR3 protein: CASSQFGTGAPVGYTF
CDR3 DNA: TGCGCCAGCAGCCAGTTCGGTACAGGGGCCCCAGTTGGCTACACCTTC
J gene: TRBJ1-2
V gene: TRBV4-1
clone size: .
D gene: TRBD1

CDR3 protein: CASSLGPVLTNEKLFF
CDR3 DNA: TGCGCCAGCAGCTTGGGGCCAGTGTTAACTAATGAAAAACTGTTTTTT
J gene: TRBJ1-4
V gene: TRBV5-1
clone size: .
D gene: .